The 14 T cell receptor beta chains presented below share a single source sample, sequenced in a study of T cell responses to AZD1222 COVID-19 vaccine. Method: immunoSEQ multiplex PCR; TCRdb's copy keeps in-frame clones and lacks some. The sample contains about 150,000 clones, roughly 90% of which appear only once. The material sequenced was peripheral blood, taken on day 0 of AZD1222 vaccination. These receptors were obtained from an adult in good health.

The chain carries TRBV19 and TRBJ1-2; 7 bases map to TRBD1. Germline loops: CDR1 LNHDA, CDR2 SQIVND (reference sequence). CDR3 length: 15 amino acids. V shed 3 bases and J 3 bases; nucleotides not matched to a gene: 7. CDR3 in DNA: TGTGCCAGTAGTATGACAGGGTCTTCCCACTATGGCTACACCTTC. It translates to CASSMTGSSHYGYTF.

The rearrangement uses TRBV3-1 (or the pseudogene TRBV3-2) and TRBJ1-2; D is unresolved. The CDR3 extends over 12 amino acids. Trimming cost V 3 bases and J 7 bases, with 9 bases left between them. The germline V gene encodes CDR1 LGHDT and CDR2 YNNKEL (reference sequence). The CDR3 is CASSHTVGGYTF. The CDR3 bases are TGTGCCAGCAGCCATACGGTGGGTGGCTACACCTTC.

This clone occurred a few times. This rearrangement joins TRBV10-3 to TRBJ2-5; tentative D call: TRBD1 (6 bases). The CDR3 is made up of 11 amino acids. Trimming stripped 10 bases from V and 3 bases from J, with 9 bases between. Germline values: CDR1 ENHRY, CDR2 SYGVKD. In DNA form, the CDR3 reads TGTGCCACGCGGACAGAAGAGACCCAGTACTTC. It encodes CATRTEETQYF.

The chain combines TRBV6-5 with TRBJ2-1; 9 nucleotides line up with TRBD2. CDR3 length: 15 residues. The V segment lost 5 bases and the J segment 5 bases; nucleotides outside the gene matches: 7. Germline CDR1 is MNHEY and CDR2 is SVGAGI. The chain's CDR3 is CASSRTRLADNEQFF. CDR3 DNA sequence: TGTGCCAGCAGTCGGACCCGACTAGCGGACAATGAGCAGTTCTTC.

The rearrangement joins TRBV5-7 to TRBJ1-5; no clear D. TRBV5-7 carries the ORF label, with uncertain function. V lost 0 bases and J lost 0, with 16 bases in between. The CDR3 extends over 18 amino acids. CDR3 region: CASSLDPGCPYSNQPQHF. CDR3 nucleotide sequence: TGTGCCAGCAGCTTGGACCCGGGATGCCCTTATAGCAATCAGCCCCAGCATTTT.

V is TRBV29-1 and J is TRBJ2-3; tentatively, D is TRBD1 or TRBD2 (7 bases each). This CDR3 contains 17 residues. The V and J ends lost 6 bases and 0 bases respectively, with 22 bases between them. CDR1 and CDR2 from the germline V gene are SQVTM and ANQGSEA. As DNA, the CDR3 is TGCAGCGTCCAGGGGGGGGCTAGCGCTCCTAGCACAGATACGCAGTATTTT. It yields the protein CSVQGGASAPSTDTQYF.

The chain is built from TRBV30 and TRBJ2-1; 8 bases fit TRBD1. Germline loops: CDR1 GTSNPN, CDR2 SVGIG (reference sequence). CDR3 length: 14 amino acids. J gave up 3 bases and V 5 bases, and 6 bases lay outside the gene matches. The chain's CDR3 is CAWGGQAIYNEQFF. CDR3 coding DNA: TGTGCCTGGGGGGGACAGGCCATCTACAATGAGCAGTTCTTC.

The chain links TRBV5-1 to TRBJ2-1; 8 nucleotides match TRBD2. This CDR3 contains 15 residues. Looked up from germline, CDR1 is SGHRS and CDR2 is YFSETQ. V was pared by 4 bases and J by 2 bases, with 5 bases of the junction left unmatched. The CDR3 loop reads CASSLTSGAYNEQFF. The CDR3 DNA follows: TGCGCCAGCAGCCTCACTAGCGGAGCCTACAATGAGCAGTTCTTC.

V gene TRBV6-2 or TRBV6-3 combines with J gene TRBJ2-3, with TRBD2 as a possible D gene (5 bases). The CDR3 contains 15 residues. The germline V and J ends were trimmed by 2 bases and 0 bases, with 9 bases remaining between them. CDR1 and CDR2 (germline): MNHEY, SVGEGT. For the CDR3, the DNA is TGTGCCAGCAGTTACACAGCGGCTAGCACAGATACGCAGTATTTT. Translation gives CASSYTAASTDTQYF.

The rearrangement links TRBV27 to TRBJ2-1; 9 nucleotides align to TRBD2. Losses at the gene ends were 6 bases for V and 5 bases for J; bases not matched to a gene: 14. Germline lookup yields CDR1 MNHEY and CDR2 SMNVEV (reference sequence). This CDR3 has 17 residues. The CDR3 DNA reads as TGTGCCAGCAGCCCCGGGGTGGCGGGAGGGAGGGACAATGAGCAGTTCTTC. Translation gives CASSPGVAGGRDNEQFF.

This chain links TRBV5-1 with TRBJ1-2; TRBD1 matches 9 bases. Germline V gene data show CDR1 as SGHRS and CDR2 as YFSETQ. Trimming cost V 2 bases and J 6 bases; bases outside gene matches: 5. The CDR3 runs to 14 residues. The DNA of the CDR3 is TGCGCCAGCAGCTTTCAACAGGGGGCAGATGGCTACACCTTC. Translating gives CASSFQQGADGYTF.

This clone was seen more than once but under ten times. The chain employs TRBV6-5 and TRBJ1-4; a weak D match, TRBD1 (5 bases). The CDR3 consists of 11 residues. Germline assignment: CDR1 MNHEY and CDR2 SVGAGI. V was cut by 6 bases and J by 13 bases, with 12 bases left in between. The chain's CDR3 is CASRKQVGLFF. The CDR3 DNA reads as TGTGCCAGCAGGAAACAGGTTGGACTGTTTTTT.

V and J are TRBV28 and TRBJ2-1; D unclear. The CDR3 spans 14 residues. With 8 bases removed from V and 0 bases from J, the gap between germline ends came to 11 bases. CDR1 is MDHEN, CDR2 SYDVKM, per germline. The CDR3: CASGRSSSYNEQFF. The CDR3 DNA follows: TGTGCCAGCGGGCGGTCGAGCTCCTACAATGAGCAGTTCTTC. Looking up the rest from reference TRBV28 and TRBJ2-1 gives the full variable domain: DVKVTQSSRYLVKRTGEKVFLECVQDMDHENMFWYRQDPGLGLRLIYFSYDVKMKEKGDIPEGYSVSREKKERFSLILESASTNQTSMYLCASGRSSSYNEQFFGPGTRLTVL.

This sequence joins TRBV7-2 and TRBJ1-6; 8 bases agree with TRBD1. The germline V gene encodes CDR1 SGHTA and CDR2 FQGNSA. The CDR3 runs to 19 residues. V lost 1 base and J lost 4; bases outside the gene matches: 12. Written as DNA, the CDR3 is TGTGCCAGCAGCTTAGGACAGGGGACTCGCCCTTGGTATAATTCACCCCTCCACTTT. Translated: CASSLGQGTRPWYNSPLHF.